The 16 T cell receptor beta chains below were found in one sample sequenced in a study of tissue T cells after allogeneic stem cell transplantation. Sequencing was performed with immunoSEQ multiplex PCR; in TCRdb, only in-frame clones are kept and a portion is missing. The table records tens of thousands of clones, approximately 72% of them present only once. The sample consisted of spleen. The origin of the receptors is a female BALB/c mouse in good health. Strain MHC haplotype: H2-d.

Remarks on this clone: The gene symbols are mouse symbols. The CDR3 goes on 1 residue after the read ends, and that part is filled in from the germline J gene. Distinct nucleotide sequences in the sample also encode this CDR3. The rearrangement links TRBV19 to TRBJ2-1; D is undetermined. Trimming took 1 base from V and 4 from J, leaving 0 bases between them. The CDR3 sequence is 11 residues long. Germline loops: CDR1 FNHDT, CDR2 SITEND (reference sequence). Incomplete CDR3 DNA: TGTGCCAGCAGTATATATGCTGAGCAGTTC. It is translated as CASSIYAEQF. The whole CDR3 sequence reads CASSIYAEQFF.

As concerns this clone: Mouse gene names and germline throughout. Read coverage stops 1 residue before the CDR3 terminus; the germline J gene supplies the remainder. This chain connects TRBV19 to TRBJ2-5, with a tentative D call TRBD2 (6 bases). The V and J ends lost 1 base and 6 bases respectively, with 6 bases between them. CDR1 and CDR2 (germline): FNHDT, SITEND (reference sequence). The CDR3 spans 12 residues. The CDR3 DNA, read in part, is TGTGCCAGCAGTATACTGGGGGACACCCAGTAC. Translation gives CASSILGDTQY. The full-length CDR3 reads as CASSILGDTQYF.

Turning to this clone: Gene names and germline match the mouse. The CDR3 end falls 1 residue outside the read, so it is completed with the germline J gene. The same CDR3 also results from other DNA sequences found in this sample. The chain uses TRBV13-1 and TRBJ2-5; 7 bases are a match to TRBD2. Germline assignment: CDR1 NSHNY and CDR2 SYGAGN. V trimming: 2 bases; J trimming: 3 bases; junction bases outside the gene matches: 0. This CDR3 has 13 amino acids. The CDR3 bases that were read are TGTGCCAGCAGTGACTGGGGGCAAGACACCCAGTAC. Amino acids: CASSDWGQDTQY. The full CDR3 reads CASSDWGQDTQYF.

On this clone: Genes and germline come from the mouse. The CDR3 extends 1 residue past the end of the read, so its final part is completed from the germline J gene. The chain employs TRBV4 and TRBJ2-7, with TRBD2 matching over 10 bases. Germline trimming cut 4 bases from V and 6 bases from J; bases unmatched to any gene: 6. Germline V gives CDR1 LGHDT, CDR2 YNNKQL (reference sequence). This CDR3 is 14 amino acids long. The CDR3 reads CASSSRLGGVEQYF. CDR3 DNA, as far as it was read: TGTGCCAGCAGCTCCCGACTGGGGGGAGTTGAACAGTAC.

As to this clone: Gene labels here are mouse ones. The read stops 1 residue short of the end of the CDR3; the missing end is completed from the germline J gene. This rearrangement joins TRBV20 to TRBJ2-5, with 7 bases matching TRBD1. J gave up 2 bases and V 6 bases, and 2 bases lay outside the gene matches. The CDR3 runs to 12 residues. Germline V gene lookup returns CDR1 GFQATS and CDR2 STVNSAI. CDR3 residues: CGARTGQDTQYF. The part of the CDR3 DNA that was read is TGTGGTGCCCGGACAGGCCAAGACACCCAGTAC.

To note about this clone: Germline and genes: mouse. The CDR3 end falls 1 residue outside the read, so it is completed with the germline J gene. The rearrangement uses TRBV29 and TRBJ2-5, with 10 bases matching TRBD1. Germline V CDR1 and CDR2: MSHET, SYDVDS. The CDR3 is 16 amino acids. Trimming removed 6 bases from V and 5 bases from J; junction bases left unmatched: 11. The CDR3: CASSPGTGVQGDTQYF. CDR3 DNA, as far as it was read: TGTGCTAGCAGCCCAGGGACAGGGGTACAGGGAGACACCCAGTAC.

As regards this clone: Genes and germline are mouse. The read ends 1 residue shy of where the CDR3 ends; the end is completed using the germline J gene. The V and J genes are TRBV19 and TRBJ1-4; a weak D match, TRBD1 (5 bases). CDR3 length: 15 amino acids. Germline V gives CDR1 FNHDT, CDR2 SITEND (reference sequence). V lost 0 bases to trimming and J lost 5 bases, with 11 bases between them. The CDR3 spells CASSIVPGLNERLFF. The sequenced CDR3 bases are TGTGCCAGCAGTATAGTGCCAGGGTTGAACGAAAGATTATTT.

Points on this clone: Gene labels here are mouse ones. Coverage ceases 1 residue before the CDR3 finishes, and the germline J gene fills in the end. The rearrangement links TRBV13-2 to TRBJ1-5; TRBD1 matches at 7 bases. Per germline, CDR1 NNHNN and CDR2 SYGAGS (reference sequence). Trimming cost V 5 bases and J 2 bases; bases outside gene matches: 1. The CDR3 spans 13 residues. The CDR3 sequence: CASGDRDNQAPLF. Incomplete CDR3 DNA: TGTGCCAGCGGAGACAGGGACAACCAGGCTCCGCTT.

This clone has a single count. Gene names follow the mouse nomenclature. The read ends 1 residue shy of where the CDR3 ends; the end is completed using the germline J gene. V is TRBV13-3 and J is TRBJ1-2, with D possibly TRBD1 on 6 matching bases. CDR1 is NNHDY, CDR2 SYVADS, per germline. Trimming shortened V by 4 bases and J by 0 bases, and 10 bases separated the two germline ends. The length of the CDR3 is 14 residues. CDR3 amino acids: CASSRDNANSDYTF. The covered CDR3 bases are TGTGCCAGCAGTCGGGACAATGCAAACTCCGACTACACC.

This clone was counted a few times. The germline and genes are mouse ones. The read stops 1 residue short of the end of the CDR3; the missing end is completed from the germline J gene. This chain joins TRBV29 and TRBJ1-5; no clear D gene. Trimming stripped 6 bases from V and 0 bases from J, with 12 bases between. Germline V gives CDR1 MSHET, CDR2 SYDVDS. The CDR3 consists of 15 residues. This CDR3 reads CASRSLQNNNQAPLF. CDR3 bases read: TGTGCTAGCAGATCCCTACAAAATAACAACCAGGCTCCGCTT.

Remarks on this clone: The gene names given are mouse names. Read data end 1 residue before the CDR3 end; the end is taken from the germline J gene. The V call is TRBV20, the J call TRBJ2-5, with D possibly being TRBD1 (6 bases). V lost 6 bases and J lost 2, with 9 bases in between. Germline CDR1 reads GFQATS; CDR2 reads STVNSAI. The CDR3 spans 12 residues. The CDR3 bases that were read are TGTGGTGCCTGGACAGTCCAAGACACCCAGTAC. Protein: CGAWTVQDTQY. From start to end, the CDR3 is CGAWTVQDTQYF.

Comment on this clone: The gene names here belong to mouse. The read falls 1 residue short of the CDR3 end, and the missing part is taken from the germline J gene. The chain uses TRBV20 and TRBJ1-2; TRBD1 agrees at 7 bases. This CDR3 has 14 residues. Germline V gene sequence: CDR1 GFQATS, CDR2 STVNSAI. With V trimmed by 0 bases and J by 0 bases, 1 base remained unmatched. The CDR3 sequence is CGAREGTANSDYTF. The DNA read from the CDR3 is TGTGGTGCTAGGGAGGGGACAGCAAACTCCGACTACACC. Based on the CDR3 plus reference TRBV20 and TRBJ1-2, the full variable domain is GALVYQYPRRTICKSGTSMRMECQAVGFQATSVAWYRQSPQKTFELIALSTVNSAIKYEQNFTQEKFPISHPNLSFSSMTVLNAYLEDRGLYLCGAREGTANSDYTFGSGTRLLVI.

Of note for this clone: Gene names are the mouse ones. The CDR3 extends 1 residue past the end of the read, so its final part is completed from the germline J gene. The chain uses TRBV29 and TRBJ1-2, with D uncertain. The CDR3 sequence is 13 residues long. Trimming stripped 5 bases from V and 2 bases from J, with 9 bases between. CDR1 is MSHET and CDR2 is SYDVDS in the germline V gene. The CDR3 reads CASSPSGNSDYTF. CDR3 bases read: TGTGCTAGCAGTCCATCGGGGAACTCCGACTACACC. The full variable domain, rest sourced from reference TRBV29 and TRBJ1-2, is DMKVTQMPRYLIKRMGENVLLECGQDMSHETMYWYRQDPGLGLQLIYISYDVDSNSEGDIPKGYRVSRKKREHFSLILDSAKTNQTSVYFCASSPSGNSDYTFGSGTRLLVI.

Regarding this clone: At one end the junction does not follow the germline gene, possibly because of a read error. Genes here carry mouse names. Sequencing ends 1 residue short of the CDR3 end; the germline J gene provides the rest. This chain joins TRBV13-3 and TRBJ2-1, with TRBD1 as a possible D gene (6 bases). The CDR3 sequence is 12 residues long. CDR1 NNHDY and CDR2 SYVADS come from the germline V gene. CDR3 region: CVSSGTNAEQFF. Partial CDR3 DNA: TGTGTCAGCAGTGGGACAAATGCTGAGCAGTTC.

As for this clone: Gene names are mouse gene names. The CDR3 loop is CASSPGGSYEQYF. Partial CDR3 DNA: TGTGCCAGCAGTCCGGGGGGCTCCTATGAACAGTAC. The chain joins TRBV14 to TRBJ2-7, with D perhaps matching TRBD2 (6 bases). The CDR3 extends 1 residue past the end of the read, so its final part is completed from the germline J gene. Germline CDR1 is SGHDT and CDR2 is FRDEAV. The CDR3 length is 13 residues. V was shortened by 4 bases and J by 0 bases, with 8 bases between the two germline ends. The variable domain in full, with the rest retrieved from reference TRBV14 and TRBJ2-7, is EAGVTQSPRYAVLQEGQAVSFWCDPISGHDTLYWYQQPRDQGPQLLVYFRDEAVIDNSQLPSDRFSAVRPKGTNSTLKIQSAKQGDTATYLCASSPGGSYEQYFGPGTRLTVL.

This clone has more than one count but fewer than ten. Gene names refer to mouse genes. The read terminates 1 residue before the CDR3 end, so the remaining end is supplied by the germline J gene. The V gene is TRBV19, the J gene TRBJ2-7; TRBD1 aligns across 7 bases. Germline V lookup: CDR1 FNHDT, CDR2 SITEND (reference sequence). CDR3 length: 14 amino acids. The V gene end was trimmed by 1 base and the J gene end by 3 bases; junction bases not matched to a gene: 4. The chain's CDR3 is CASSITGTVYEQYF. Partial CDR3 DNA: TGTGCCAGCAGTATAACCGGGACAGTCTATGAACAGTAC.